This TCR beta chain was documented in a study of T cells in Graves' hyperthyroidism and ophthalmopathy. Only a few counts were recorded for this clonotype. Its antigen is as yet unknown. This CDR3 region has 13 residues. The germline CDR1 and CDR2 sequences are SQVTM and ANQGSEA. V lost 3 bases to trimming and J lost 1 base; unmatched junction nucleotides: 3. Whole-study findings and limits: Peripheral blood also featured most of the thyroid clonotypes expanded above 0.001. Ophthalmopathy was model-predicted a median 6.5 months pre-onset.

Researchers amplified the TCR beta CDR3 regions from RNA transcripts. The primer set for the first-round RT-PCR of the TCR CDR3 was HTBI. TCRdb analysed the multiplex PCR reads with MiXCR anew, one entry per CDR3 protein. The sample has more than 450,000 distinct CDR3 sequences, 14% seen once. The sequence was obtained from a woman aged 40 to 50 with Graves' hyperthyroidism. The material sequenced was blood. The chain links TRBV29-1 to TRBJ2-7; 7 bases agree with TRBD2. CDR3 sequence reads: CSVEAGESYEQYF. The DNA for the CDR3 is TGCAGCGTTGAGGCGGGGGAATCCTACGAGCAGTACTTC.